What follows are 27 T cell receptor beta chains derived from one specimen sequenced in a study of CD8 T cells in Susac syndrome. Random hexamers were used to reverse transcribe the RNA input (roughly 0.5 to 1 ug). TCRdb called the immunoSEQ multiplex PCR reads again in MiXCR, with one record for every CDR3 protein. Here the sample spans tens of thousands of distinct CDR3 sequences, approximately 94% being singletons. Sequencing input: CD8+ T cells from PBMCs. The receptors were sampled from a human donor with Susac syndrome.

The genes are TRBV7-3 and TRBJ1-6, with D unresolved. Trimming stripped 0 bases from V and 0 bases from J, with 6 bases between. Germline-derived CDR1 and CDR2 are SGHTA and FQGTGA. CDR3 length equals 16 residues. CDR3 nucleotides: TGTGCCAGCAGCTTAACCAGTAGCTCCTATAATTCACCCCTCCACTTT. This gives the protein CASSLTSSSYNSPLHF.

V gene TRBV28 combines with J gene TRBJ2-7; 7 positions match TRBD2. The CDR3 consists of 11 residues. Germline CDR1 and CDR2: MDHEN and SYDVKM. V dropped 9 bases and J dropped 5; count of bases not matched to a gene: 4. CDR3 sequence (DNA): TGTGCCAGGGGGAGGGGCCACGAGCAGTACTTC. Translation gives CARGRGHEQYF.

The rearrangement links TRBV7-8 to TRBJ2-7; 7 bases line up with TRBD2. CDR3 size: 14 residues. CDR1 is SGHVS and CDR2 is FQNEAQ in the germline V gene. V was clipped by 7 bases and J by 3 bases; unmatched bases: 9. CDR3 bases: TGTGCCAGCAACCTGGGGGGGGGAATCTACGAGCAGTACTTC. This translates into CASNLGGGIYEQYF. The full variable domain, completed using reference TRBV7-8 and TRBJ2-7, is GAGVSQSPRYKVAKRGQDVALRCDPISGHVSLFWYQQALGQGPEFLTYFQNEAQLDKSGLPSDRFFAERPEGSVSTLKIQRTQQEDSAVYLCASNLGGGIYEQYFGPGTRLTVT.

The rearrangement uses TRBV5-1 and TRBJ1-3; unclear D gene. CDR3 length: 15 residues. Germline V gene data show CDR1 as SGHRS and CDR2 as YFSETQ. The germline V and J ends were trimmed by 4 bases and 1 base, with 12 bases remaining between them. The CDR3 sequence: CASSPGLGSGNTIYF. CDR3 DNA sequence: TGCGCCAGCAGCCCCGGCCTGGGGTCTGGAAACACCATATATTTT.

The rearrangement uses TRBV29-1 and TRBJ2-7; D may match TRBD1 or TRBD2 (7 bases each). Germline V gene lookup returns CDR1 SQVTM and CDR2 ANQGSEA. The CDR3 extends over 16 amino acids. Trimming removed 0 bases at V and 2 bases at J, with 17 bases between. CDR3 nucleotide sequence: TGCAGCGTTGAAGATACTGAAGCGGGACAGACCTACGAGCAGTACTTC. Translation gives CSVEDTEAGQTYEQYF.

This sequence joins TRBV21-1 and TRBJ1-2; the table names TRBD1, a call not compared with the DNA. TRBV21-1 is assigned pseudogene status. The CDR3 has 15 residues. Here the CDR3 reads CACSPPDGTPYGYTF. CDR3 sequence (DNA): TGTGCCTGCAGCCCCCCTGATGGGACGCCCTATGGCTACACCTTC.

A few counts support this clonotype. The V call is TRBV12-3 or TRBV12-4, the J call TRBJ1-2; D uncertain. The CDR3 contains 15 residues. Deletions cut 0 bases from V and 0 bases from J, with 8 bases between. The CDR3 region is CASSLASVANYGYTF. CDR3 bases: TGTGCCAGCAGTTTAGCGTCCGTCGCTAACTATGGCTACACCTTC.

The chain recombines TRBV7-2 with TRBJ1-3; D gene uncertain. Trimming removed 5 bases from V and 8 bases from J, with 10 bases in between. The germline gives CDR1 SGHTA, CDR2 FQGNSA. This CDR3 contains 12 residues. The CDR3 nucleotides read TGTGCCAGCAGCCCCCTGCCGGACACCATATATTTT. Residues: CASSPLPDTIYF. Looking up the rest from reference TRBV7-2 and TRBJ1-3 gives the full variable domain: GAGVSQSPSNKVTEKGKDVELRCDPISGHTALYWYRQSLGQGLEFLIYFQGNSAPDKSGLPSDRFSAERTGGSVSTLTIQRTQQEDSAVYLCASSPLPDTIYFGEGSWLTVV.

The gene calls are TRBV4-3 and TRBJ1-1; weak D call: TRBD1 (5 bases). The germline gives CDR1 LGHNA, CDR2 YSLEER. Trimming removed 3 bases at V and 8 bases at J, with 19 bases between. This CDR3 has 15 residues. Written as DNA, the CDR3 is TGCGCCAGCAGCCAGGACCTAACAGGTGGCGCCGAAGCTTTCTTT. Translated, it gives CASSQDLTGGAEAFF.

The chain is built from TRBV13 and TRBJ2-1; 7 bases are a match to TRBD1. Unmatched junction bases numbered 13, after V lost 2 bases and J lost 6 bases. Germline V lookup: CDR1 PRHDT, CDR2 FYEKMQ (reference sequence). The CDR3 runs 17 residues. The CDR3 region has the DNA TGTGCCAGCAGCTTACTGAGAGGAGAGGGGGCAATCAATGAGCAGTTCTTC. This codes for CASSLLRGEGAINEQFF.

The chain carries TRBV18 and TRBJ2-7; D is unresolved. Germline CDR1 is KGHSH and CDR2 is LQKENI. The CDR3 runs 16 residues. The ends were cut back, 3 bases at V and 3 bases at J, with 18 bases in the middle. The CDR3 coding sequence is TGTGCCAGCTCACCTTATGCGACAACCCAAATCTACGAGCAGTACTTC. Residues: CASSPYATTQIYEQYF.

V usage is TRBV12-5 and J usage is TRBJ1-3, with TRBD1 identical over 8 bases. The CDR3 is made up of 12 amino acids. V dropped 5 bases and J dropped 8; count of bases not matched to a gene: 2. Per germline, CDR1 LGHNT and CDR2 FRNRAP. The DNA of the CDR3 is TGTGCTAGTGGTCTACAGGGGGACACCATATATTTT. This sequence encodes CASGLQGDTIYF.

The CDR3: CASSLERGVLGQFF. CDR3 bases: TGTGCCAGCAGCTTAGAGCGGGGGGTCCTTGGGCAGTTCTTC. The rearrangement joins TRBV5-8 to TRBJ2-1, with 9 nucleotides matching TRBD2. The germline gives CDR1 SGHTS, CDR2 YDEGEE. Trimming removed 2 bases from V and 12 bases from J; junction bases left unmatched: 9. This CDR3 is built from 14 residues.

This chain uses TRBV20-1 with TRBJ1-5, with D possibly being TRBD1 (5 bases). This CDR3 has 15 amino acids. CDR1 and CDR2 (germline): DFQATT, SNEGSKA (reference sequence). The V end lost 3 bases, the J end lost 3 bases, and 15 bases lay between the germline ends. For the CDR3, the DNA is TGCAGTGCTAGGCGTATGGGACCGATCAATCAGCCCCAGCATTTT. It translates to CSARRMGPINQPQHF.

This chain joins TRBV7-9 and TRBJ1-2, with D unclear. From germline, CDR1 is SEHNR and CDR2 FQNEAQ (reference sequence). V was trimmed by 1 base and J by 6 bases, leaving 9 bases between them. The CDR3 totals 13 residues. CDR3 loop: CASSLGSRDGYTF. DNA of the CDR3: TGTGCCAGCAGCTTAGGGTCGCGGGATGGCTACACCTTC.

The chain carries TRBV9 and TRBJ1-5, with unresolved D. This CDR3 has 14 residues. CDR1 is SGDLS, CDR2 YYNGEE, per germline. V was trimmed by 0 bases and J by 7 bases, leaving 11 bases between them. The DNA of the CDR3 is TGTGCCAGCAGCGTAGGAGTCAGCCCCCAGCCCCAGCATTTT. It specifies CASSVGVSPQPQHF.

The chain's CDR3 is CASSFDSDSTDTQYF. The CDR3 nucleotides read TGTGCCAGCAGCTTCGACTCGGATAGCACAGATACGCAGTATTTT. This sequence joins TRBV13 and TRBJ2-3, with D unresolved. CDR3 length: 15 amino acids. The germline V gene encodes CDR1 PRHDT and CDR2 FYEKMQ (reference sequence). V was cut by 3 bases and J by 0 bases, with 10 bases left in between.

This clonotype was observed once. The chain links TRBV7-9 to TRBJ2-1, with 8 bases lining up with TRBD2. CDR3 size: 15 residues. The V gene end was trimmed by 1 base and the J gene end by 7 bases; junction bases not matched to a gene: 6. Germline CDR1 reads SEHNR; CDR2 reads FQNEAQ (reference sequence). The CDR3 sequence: CASSLVAGLKNEQFF. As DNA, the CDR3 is TGTGCCAGCAGCTTAGTAGCGGGGTTGAAAAATGAGCAGTTCTTC.

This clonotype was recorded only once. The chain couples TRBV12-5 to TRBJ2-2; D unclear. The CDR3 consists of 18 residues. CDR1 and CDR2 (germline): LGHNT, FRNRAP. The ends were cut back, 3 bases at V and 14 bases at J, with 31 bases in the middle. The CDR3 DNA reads TGTGCTAGTGGTTTAGGTCATTCTTCATCCTCACCCAGGATTCTCCTGTTTTTT. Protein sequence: CASGLGHSSSSPRILLFF.

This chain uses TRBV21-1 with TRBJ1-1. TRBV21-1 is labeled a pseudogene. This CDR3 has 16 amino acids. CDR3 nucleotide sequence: TGTGCCAGCAGCAAAGTGGCCGGGGGGGAGTACACTGAAGCTTTCTTT. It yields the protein CASSKVAGGEYTEAFF.

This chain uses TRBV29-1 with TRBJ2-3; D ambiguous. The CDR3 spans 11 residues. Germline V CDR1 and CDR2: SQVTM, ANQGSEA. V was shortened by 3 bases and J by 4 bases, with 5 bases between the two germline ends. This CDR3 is CSVDLPDTQYF. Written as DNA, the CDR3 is TGCAGCGTTGATCTCCCAGATACGCAGTATTTT.

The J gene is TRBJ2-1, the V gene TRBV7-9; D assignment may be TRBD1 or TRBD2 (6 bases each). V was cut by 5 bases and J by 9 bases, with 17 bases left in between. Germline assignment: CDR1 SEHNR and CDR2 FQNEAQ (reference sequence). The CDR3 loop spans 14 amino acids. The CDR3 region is CASSPRSGGSEQFF. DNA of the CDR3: TGTGCCAGCAGCCCCAGATCCGGGGGCTCTGAGCAGTTCTTC.

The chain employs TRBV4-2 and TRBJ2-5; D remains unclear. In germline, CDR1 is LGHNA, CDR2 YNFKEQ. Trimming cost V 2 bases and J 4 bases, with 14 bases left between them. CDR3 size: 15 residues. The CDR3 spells CASSQTIARSETQYF. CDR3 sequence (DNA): TGTGCCAGCAGCCAAACTATCGCTAGGTCAGAGACCCAGTACTTC.

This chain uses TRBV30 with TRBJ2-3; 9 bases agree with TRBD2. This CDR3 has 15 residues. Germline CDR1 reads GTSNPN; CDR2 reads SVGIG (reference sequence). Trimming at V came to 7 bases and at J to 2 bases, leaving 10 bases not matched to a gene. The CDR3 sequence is CASTPPSGDTDTQYF. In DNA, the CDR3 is TGTGCCTCTACCCCGCCTAGCGGGGACACAGATACGCAGTATTTT.

The chain's CDR3 is CASDRAGYGYTF. For the CDR3, the DNA is TGTGCCTCCGACAGGGCGGGCTATGGCTACACCTTC. This chain links TRBV9 with TRBJ1-2; 7 bases are a match to TRBD1. This CDR3 is built from 12 residues. J was trimmed by 4 bases and V by 10 bases; bases with no gene match: 7. Per germline, CDR1 SGDLS and CDR2 YYNGEE.

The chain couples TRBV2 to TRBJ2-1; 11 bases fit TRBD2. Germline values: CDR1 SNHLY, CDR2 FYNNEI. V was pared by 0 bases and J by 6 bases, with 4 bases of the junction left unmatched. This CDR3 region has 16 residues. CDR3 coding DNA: TGTGCCAGCAGTGAAGCGTTGGGACTAGCGGTCAATGAGCAGTTCTTC. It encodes CASSEALGLAVNEQFF.

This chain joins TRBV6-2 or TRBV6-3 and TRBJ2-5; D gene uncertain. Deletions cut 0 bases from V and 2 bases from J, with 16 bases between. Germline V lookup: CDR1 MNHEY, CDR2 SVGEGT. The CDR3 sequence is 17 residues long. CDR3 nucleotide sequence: TGTGCCAGCAGTTACTCGAGACGAGGCAGGAATCAAGAGACCCAGTACTTC. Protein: CASSYSRRGRNQETQYF.